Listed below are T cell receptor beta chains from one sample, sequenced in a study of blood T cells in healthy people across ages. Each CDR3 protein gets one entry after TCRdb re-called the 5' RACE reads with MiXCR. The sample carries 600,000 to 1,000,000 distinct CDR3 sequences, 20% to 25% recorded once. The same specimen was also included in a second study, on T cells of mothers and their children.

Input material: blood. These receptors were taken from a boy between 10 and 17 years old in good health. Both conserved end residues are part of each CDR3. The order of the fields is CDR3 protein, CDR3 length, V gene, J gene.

CDR3: CASSLPGLATTDTQYF; length: 16; V: TRBV5-6; J: TRBJ2-3
CDR3: CASSSPRGVGYNEQFF; length: 16; V: TRBV6-2/TRBV6-3; J: TRBJ2-1
CDR3: CSARAGQLNEQYF; length: 13; V: TRBV20-1; J: TRBJ2-7
CDR3: CASSSPLGLAGRENTGELFF; length: 20; V: TRBV7-9; J: TRBJ2-2
CDR3: CASSLNSVGNTIYF; length: 14; V: TRBV5-1; J: TRBJ1-3
CDR3: CASSRPGQVGYEQYF; length: 15; V: TRBV6-6; J: TRBJ2-7
CDR3: CASSLGLPPGVNTEAFF; length: 17; V: TRBV13; J: TRBJ1-1
CDR3: CASSPGPVNYEQYF; length: 14; V: TRBV3-1; J: TRBJ2-7
CDR3: CASSVGANVLTF; length: 12; V: TRBV5-1; J: TRBJ2-6
CDR3: CASSLPLAGTSSLEYEQYF; length: 19; V: TRBV2; J: TRBJ2-7
CDR3: CASRGDGARETQYF; length: 14; V: TRBV12-3/TRBV12-4; J: TRBJ2-5
CDR3: CASSLAGQRVGEQYF; length: 15; V: TRBV7-2; J: TRBJ2-7
CDR3: CSVRDNFNSPLHF; length: 13; V: TRBV29-1; J: TRBJ1-6